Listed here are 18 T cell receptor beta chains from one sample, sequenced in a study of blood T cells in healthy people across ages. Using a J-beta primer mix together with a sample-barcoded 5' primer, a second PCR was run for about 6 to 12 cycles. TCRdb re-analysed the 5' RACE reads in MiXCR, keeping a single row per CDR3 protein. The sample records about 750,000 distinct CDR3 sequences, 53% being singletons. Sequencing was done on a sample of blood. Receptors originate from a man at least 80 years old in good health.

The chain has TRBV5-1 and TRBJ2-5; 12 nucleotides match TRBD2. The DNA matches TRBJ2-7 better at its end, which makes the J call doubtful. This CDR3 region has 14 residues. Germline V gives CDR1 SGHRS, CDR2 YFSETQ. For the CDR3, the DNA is TGCGCCAGCAGCATGGGACTAGCGGGCTACGAGCAGTACTTC. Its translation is CASSMGLAGYEQYF.

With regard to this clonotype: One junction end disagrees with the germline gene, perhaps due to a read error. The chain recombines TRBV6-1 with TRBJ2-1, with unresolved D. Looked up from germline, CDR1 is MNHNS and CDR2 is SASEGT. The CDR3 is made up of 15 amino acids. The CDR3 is CTSSEGMSSYNEQFF. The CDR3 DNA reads TGTACCAGCAGTGAAGGGATGAGCTCCTACAATGAGCAGTTCTTC.

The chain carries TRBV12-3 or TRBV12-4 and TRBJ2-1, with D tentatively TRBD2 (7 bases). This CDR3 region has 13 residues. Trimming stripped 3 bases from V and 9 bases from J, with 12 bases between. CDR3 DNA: TGTGCCAGCAGTTTGAGAGGGGGGGGTGAGCAGTTCTTC. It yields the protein CASSLRGGGEQFF.

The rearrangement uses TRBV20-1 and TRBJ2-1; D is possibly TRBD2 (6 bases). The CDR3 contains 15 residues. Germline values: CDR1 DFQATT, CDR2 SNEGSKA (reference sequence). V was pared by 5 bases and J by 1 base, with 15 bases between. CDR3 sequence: CSAVPGTVSYNEQFF. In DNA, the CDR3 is TGCAGTGCTGTACCGGGGACTGTATCCTACAATGAGCAGTTCTTC.

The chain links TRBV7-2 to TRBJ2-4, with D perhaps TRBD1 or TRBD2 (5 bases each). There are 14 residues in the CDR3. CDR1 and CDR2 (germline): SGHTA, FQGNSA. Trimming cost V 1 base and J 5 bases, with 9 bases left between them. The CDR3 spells CASSLGGTQNIQYF. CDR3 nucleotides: TGTGCCAGCAGCTTAGGGGGGACCCAAAACATTCAGTACTTC.

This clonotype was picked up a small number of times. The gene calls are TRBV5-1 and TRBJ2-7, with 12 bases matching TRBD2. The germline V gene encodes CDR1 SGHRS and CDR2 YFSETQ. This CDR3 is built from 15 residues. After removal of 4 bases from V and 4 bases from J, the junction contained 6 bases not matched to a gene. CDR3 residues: CASSPSGRADYEQYF. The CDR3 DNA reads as TGCGCCAGCAGCCCTAGCGGGAGGGCCGATTACGAGCAGTACTTC. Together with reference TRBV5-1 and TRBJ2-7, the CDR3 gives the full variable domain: KAGVTQTPRYLIKTRGQQVTLSCSPISGHRSVSWYQQTPGQGLQFLFEYFSETQRNKGNFPGRFSGRQFSNSRSEMNVSTLELGDSALYLCASSPSGRADYEQYFGPGTRLTVT.

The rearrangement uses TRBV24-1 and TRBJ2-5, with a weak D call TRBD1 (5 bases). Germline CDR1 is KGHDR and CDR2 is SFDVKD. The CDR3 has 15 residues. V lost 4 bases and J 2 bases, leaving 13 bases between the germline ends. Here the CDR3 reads CATSDPLDKQETQYF. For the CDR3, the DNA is TGTGCCACCAGTGACCCATTGGACAAGCAAGAGACCCAGTACTTC.

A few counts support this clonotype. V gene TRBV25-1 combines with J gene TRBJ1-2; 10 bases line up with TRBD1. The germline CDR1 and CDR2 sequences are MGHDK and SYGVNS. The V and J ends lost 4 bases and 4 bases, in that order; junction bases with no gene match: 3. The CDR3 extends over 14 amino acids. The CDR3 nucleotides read TGTGCCAGCAGTGCTGACAGGGGGCCCTATGGCTACACCTTC. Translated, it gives CASSADRGPYGYTF.

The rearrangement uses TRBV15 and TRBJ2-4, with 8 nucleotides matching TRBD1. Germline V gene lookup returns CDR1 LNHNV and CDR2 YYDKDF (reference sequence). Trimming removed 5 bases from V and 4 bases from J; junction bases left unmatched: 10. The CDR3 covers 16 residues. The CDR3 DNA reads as TGTGCCACCAGCCATACAAGGACAGGGCCTAAAAACATTCAGTACTTC. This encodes CATSHTRTGPKNIQYF. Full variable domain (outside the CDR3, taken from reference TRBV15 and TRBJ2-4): DAMVIQNPRYQVTQFGKPVTLSCSQTLNHNVMYWYQQKSSQAPKLLFHYYDKDFNNEADTPDNFQSRRPNTSFCFLDIRSPGLGDTAMYLCATSHTRTGPKNIQYFGAGTRLSVL.

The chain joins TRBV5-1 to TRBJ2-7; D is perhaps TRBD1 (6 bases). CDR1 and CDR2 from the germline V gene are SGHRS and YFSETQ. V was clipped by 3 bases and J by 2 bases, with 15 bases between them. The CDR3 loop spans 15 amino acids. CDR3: CASSSVGQPTYEQYF. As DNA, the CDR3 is TGCGCCAGCAGCTCTGTCGGACAGCCAACCTACGAGCAGTACTTC.

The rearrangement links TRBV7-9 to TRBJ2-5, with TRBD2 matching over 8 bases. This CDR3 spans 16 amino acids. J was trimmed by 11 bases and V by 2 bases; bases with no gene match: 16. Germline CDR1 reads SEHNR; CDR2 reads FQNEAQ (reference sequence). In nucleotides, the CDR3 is TGTGCCAGCAGCTTAAGGGCTAGCGGGCCCTCCTACGTGCAGTACTTC. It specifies CASSLRASGPSYVQYF.

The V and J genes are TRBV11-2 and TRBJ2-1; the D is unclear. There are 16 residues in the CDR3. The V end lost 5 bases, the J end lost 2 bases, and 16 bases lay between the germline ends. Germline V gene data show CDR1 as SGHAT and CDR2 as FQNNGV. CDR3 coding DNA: TGTGCCAGCAGCCCCTCTCTATACTCGGCCTACAATGAGCAGTTCTTC. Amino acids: CASSPSLYSAYNEQFF. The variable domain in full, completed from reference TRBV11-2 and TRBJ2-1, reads EAGVAQSPRYKIIEKRQSVAFWCNPISGHATLYWYQQILGQGPKLLIQFQNNGVVDDSQLPKDRFSAERLKGVDSTLKIQPAKLEDSAVYLCASSPSLYSAYNEQFFGPGTRLTVL.

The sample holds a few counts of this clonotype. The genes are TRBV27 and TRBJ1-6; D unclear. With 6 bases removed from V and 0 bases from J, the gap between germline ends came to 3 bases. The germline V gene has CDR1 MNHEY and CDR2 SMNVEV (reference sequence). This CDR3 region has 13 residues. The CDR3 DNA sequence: TGTGCCAGCAGGAGCTCCTATAATTCACCCCTCCACTTT. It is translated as CASRSSYNSPLHF.

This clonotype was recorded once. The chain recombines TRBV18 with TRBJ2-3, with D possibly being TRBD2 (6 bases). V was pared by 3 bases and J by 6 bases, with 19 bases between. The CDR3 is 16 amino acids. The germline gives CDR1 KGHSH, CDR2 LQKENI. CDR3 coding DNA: TGTGCCAGCTCACCTTTCGCGGGGTCGGGGACTGATACGCAGTATTTT. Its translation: CASSPFAGSGTDTQYF. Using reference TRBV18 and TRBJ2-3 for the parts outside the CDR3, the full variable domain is NAGVMQNPRHLVRRRGQEARLRCSPMKGHSHVYWYRQLPEEGLKFMVYLQKENIIDESGMPKERFSAEFPKEGPSILRIQQVVRGDSAAYFCASSPFAGSGTDTQYFGPGTRLTVL.

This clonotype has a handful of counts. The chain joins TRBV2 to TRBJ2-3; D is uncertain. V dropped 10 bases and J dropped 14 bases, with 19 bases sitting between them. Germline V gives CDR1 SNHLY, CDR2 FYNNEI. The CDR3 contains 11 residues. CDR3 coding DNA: TGTGCCACCTTGCAAGCAGAATACGCGTATTTT. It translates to CATLQAEYAYF.

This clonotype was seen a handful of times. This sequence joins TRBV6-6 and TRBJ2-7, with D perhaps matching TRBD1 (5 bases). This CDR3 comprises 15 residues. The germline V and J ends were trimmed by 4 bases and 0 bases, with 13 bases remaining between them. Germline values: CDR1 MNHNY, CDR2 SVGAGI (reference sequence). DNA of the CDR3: TGTGCCAGCAGTTCGACAGCACAGAGCTCCTACGAGCAGTACTTC. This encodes CASSSTAQSSYEQYF.

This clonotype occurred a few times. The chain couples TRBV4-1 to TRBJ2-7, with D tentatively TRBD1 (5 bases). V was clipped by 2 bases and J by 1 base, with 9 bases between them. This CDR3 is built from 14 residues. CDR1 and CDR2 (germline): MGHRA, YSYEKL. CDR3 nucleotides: TGCGCCAGCAGCCAACCCAGGGCGTCCTACGAGCAGTACTTC. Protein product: CASSQPRASYEQYF.

CDR3 bases: TGTGCCACCAGTGAAGACCTTGACGGGGCCAACGTCCTGACTTTC. Translation: CATSEDLDGANVLTF. The rearrangement joins TRBV24-1 to TRBJ2-6; D uncertain. Germline CDR1 KGHDR, CDR2 SFDVKD. The CDR3 covers 15 residues. The germline V and J ends were trimmed by 4 bases and 4 bases, with 10 bases remaining between them.